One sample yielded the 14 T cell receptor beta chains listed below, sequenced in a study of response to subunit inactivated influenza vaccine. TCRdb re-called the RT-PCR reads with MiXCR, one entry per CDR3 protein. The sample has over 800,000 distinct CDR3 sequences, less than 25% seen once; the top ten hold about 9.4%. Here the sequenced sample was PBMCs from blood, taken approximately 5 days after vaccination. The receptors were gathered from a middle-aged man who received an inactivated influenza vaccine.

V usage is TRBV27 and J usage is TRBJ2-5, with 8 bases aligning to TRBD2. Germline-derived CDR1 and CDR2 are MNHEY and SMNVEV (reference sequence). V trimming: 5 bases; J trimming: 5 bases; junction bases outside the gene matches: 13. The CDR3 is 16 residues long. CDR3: CASSPRGSGKPETQYF. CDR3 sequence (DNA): TGTGCCAGCAGTCCCCGTGGTAGCGGGAAACCGGAGACCCAGTACTTC.

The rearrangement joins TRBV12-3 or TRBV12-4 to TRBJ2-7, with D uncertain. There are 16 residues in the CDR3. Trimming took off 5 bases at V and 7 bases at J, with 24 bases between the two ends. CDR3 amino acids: CASSPSPRVELGEQYF. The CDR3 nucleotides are TGTGCCAGCAGTCCCTCGCCCCGGGTGGAGCTGGGGGAGCAGTACTTC.

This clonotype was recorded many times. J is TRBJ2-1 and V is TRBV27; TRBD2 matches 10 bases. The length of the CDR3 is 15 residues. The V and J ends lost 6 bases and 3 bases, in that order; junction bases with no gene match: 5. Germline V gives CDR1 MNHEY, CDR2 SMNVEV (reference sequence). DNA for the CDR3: TGTGCCAGCAGCCCTGCTAGCGGGAGCTACAATGAGCAGTTCTTC. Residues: CASSPASGSYNEQFF.

In DNA form, the CDR3 reads TGCGCCAGCAGCTTGAGTAGAGGAGGGGGGCGCACTGAAGCTTTCTTT. Its protein product is CASSLSRGGGRTEAFF. The chain uses TRBV5-1 and TRBJ1-1, with D possibly TRBD1 on 6 matching bases. Germline V gene sequence: CDR1 SGHRS, CDR2 YFSETQ. Between the trimmed V and J ends, which lost 1 base and 4 bases, there was a span of 17 bases. The CDR3 is 16 amino acids.

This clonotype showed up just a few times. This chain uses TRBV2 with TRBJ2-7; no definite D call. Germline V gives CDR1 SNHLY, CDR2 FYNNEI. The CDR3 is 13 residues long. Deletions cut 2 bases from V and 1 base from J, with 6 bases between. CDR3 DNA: TGTGCCAGCAGTGAACATAAATCCTACGAGCAGTACTTC. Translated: CASSEHKSYEQYF.

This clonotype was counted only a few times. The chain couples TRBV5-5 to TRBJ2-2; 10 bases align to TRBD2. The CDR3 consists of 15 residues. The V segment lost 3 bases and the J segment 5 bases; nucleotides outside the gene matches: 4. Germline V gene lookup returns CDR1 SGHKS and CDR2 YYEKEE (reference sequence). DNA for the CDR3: TGTGCCAGCAGCTGGGGGACTAGCGATACCGGGGAGCTGTTTTTT. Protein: CASSWGTSDTGELFF.

CDR3 sequence: CASSAGANTDTQYF. CDR3 nucleotide sequence: TGTGCCAGCTCAGCCGGAGCTAACACAGATACGCAGTATTTT. The chain joins TRBV18 to TRBJ2-3; D not certain. Trimming removed 5 bases at V and 2 bases at J, with 11 bases between. This CDR3 is built from 14 residues. Germline-derived CDR1 and CDR2 are KGHSH and LQKENI.

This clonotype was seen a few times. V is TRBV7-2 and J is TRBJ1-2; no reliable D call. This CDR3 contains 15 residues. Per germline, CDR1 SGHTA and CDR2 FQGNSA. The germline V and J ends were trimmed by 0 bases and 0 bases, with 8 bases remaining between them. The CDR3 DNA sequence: TGTGCCAGCAGCTTAGCGCGGGTTACTAACTATGGCTACACCTTC. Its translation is CASSLARVTNYGYTF.

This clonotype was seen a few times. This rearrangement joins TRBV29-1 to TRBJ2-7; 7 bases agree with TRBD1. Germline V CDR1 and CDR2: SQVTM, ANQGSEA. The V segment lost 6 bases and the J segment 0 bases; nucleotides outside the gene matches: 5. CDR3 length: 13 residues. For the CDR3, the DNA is TGCAGCGTCCGGGACAGAAGCTCCTACGAGCAGTACTTC. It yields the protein CSVRDRSSYEQYF.

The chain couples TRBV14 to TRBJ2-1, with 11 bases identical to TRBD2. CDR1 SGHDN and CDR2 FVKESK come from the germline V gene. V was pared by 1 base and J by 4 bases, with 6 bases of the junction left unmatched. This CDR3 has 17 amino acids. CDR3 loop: CASSQVASGRPYNEQFF. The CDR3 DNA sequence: TGTGCCAGCAGCCAAGTAGCTAGCGGGAGGCCATACAATGAGCAGTTCTTC.

CDR3 region: CASRAGGSSYEQYF. CDR3 coding DNA: TGTGCCAGCAGAGCGGGAGGGAGCTCCTACGAGCAGTACTTC. The chain joins TRBV7-9 to TRBJ2-7; 10 positions match TRBD2. Per the germline V gene, CDR1 is SEHNR and CDR2 is FQNEAQ (reference sequence). CDR3 size: 14 residues. Trimming took 6 bases from V and 0 from J; bases not matched to a gene: 2.

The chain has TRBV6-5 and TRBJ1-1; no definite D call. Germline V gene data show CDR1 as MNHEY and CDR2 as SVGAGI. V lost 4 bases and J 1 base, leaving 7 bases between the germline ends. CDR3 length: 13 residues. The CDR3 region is CASSWKENTEAFF. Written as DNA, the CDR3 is TGTGCCAGCAGTTGGAAGGAGAACACTGAAGCTTTCTTT.

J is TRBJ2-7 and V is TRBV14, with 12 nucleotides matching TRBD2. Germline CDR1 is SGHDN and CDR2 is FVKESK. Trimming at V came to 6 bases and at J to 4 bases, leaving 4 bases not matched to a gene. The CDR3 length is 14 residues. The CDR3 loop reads CASRLTSGGYEQYF. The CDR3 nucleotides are TGTGCCAGCAGACTAACTAGCGGGGGGTACGAGCAGTACTTC.

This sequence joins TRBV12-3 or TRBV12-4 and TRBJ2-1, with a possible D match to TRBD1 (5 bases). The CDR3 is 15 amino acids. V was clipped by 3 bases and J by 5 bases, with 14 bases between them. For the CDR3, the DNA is TGTGCCAGCAGTTTTGGACACCTTAAAGACAATGAGCAGTTCTTC. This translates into CASSFGHLKDNEQFF.